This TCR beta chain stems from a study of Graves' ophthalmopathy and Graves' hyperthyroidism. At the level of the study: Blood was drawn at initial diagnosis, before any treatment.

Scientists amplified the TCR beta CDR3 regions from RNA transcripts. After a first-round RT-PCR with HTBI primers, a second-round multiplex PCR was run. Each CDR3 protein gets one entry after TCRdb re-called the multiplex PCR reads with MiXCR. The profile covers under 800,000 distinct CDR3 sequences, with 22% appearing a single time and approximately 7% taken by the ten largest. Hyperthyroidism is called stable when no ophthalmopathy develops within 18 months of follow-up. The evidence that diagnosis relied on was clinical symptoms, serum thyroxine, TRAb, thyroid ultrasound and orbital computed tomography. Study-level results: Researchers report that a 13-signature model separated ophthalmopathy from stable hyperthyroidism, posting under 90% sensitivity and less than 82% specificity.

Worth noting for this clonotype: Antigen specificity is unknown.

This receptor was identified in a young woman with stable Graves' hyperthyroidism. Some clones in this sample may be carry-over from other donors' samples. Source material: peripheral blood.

The CDR3 protein is CASSTQDRGNTEAFF. CDR3 sequence (DNA): TGTGCCAGCAGTACACAAGACAGGGGGAACACTGAAGCTTTCTTT. The V and J genes are TRBV12-3 or TRBV12-4 and TRBJ1-1; TRBD1 matches 8 bases. This CDR3 is built from 15 residues. J gave up 1 base and V 5 bases, and 6 bases lay outside the gene matches.